The subject of this entry is one T cell receptor beta chain. What it binds is not known. Germline values: CDR1 MRHNA, CDR2 SNTAGT. Trimming took 4 bases from V and 7 from J, leaving 17 bases between them. This CDR3 contains 14 residues. The data were produced by immunoSEQ multiplex PCR, yet TCRdb's version contains in-frame clones alone and is incomplete. The profile shows about 30,000 clones, 80% to 85% of them singletons. This entry belongs to a study of T cell repertoires in ileal Crohn's disease. Study details: Surgery for a complication: stricturing in 61%, penetrating in approximately 40%. Study findings and constraints: Mucosal expansions were suggested to be mainly CD8 T cells.

V and J are TRBV6-4 and TRBJ2-7; TRBD2 is a possible D gene (5 bases). Sequences were obtained from ileal tissue. This sequence originates from an adult with Crohn's disease. CDR3 amino acids: CASSVDLSTGEQYF. CDR3 coding DNA: TGTGCCAGCAGTGTTGACCTCTCGACGGGGGAGCAGTACTTC.